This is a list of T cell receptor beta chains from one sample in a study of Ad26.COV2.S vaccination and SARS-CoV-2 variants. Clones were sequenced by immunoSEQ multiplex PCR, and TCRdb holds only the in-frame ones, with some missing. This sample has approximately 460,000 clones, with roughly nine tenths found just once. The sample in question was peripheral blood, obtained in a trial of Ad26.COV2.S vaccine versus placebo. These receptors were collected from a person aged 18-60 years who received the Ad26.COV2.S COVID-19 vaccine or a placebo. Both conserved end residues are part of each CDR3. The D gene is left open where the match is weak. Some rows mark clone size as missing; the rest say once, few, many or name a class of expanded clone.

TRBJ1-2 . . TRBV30 TGTGCCTGGAGTCCCCAGAACTATGGCTACACCTTC CAWSPQNYGYTF
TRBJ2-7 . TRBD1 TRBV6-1 TGTGCCAGCAGTGAAGGACAGGGCTACTACGAGCAGTACTTC CASSEGQGYYEQYF
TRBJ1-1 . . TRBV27 TGTGCCAGCAGTTTGCGCCGATTTAACACTGAAGCTTTCTTT CASSLRRFNTEAFF
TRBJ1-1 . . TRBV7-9 TGTGCCAGCAGTTTCCCAAACACTGAAGCTTTCTTT CASSFPNTEAFF
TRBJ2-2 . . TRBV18 TGTGCCAGCTCACCGTATCCGTTGGAGCTGTTTTTT CASSPYPLELFF
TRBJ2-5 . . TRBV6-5 TGTGCCAGCAGGGATCCAGGTTACCAAGAGACCCAGTACTTC CASRDPGYQETQYF
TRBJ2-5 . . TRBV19 TGTGCCAGTAGCAAACCGCCGGGGAAGAAGACCCAGTACTTC CASSKPPGKKTQYF
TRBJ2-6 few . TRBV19 TGTGCCAGTAGAAAGCTGGGATCCTCTGGGGCCAACGTCCTGACTTTC CASRKLGSSGANVLTF
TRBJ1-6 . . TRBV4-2 TGTGCCAGCAGCCAAGATTCCACAGCCATACCTAATTCACCCCTCCACTTT CASSQDSTAIPNSPLHF
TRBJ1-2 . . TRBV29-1 TGCAGCGCGAAAGAATGGGGAGGGAACAACTATGGCTACACCTTC CSAKEWGGNNYGYTF
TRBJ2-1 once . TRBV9 TGTGCCAGCAGCGTAGAAGACAGGCAGAATGAGCAGTTCTTC CASSVEDRQNEQFF
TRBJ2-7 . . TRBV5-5 TGTGCCAGCAGCTTGGATCGGACCATCTACGAGCAGTACTTC CASSLDRTIYEQYF
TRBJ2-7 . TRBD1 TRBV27 TGTGCCAGCAGCGGGACAGCCGCCTACGAGCAGTACTTC CASSGTAAYEQYF
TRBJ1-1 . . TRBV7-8 TGTGCCAGCAGCTTAGAGGTAGGGAACACTGAAGCTTTCTTT CASSLEVGNTEAFF
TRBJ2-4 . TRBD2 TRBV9 TGTGCCAGCAGCGTAGGGACTAGCGAGATAGCCAAAAACATTCAGTACTTC CASSVGTSEIAKNIQYF
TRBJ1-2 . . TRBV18 TGTGCCAGCTCACCGCCAGATAACTATGGCTACACCTTC CASSPPDNYGYTF
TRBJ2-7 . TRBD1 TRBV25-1 TGTGCCAGCAGTAACAGGGGAAACGAGCAGTACTTC CASSNRGNEQYF
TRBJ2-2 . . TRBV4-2 TGTGCCAGCAGCCAAGATTTTACAGGCCAAGGGAGGACCGGGGAGCTGTTTTTT CASSQDFTGQGRTGELFF
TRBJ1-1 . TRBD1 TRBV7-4 TGTGCCAGCAGCCCAACCCCCCCGACAGGGGTGGGCACTGAAGCTTTCTTT CASSPTPPTGVGTEAFF
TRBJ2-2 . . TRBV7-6 TGTGCCAGCAGCTTAGCACCCGCGAACACCGGGGAGCTGTTTTTT CASSLAPANTGELFF
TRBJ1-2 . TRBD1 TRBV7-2 TGTGCCAGCAGCTTAAGATCTCAGGGGGAGGATGGCTACACCTTC CASSLRSQGEDGYTF
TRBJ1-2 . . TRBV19 TGTGCCAGTAGTTTAGTGGACGGCGGGTGGAGCTACACCTTC CASSLVDGGWSYTF
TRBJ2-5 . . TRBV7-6 TGTGCCAGCAGCGCGGACAGACAAGAGACCCAGTACTTC CASSADRQETQYF
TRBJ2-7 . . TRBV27 TGTGCCAGCTCTTCTTCCATAGGGCTCTACGAGCAGTACTTC CASSSSIGLYEQYF
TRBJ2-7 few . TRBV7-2 TGTGCCAGCAGCCAAACCCTGGGGTACGAGCAGTACTTC CASSQTLGYEQYF
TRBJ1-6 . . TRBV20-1 TGCAGTGCTAGGTCGCCGCAGGCCCTCCACTTT CSARSPQALHF
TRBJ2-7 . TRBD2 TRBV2 TGTGCCAGCAGTGATGGGCCCAGCGGGGGAAACTACGAGCAGTACTTC CASSDGPSGGNYEQYF
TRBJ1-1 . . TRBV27 TGTGCCAGCTCCCGGGGCCCTTTTGAAGCTTTCTTT CASSRGPFEAFF
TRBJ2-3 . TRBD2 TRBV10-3 TGTGCCATCAGTGAGAGGGGCGGGGGGACAGATACGCAGTATTTT CAISERGGGTDTQYF
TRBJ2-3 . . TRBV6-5 TGTGCCAGCAGTTACTTGGGGCAGAGCACAGATACGCAGTATTTT CASSYLGQSTDTQYF
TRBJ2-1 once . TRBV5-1 TGCGCCAGCAGCTTGGTCCAGGACCCAGTCTACAATGAGCAGTTCTTC CASSLVQDPVYNEQFF
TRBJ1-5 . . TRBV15 TGTGCCACCAGCAGAGATCTACCGGCAGGGAGCAACCAGCCCCAGCATTTT CATSRDLPAGSNQPQHF
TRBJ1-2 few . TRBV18 TGTGCCAGCTCACCTATCGACGGGACCTATGGCTACACCTTC CASSPIDGTYGYTF
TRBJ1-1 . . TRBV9 TGTGCCAGCAGCGTAGGTTCCCTAGGAATGAACACTGAAGCTTTCTTT CASSVGSLGMNTEAFF
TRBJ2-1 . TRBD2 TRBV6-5 TGTGCCAGCCTTGGGACTAGCTTTGGTGAGCAGTTCTTC CASLGTSFGEQFF
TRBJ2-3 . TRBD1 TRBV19 TGTGCCAGTAGTTCGACCCGGACAGGGACAGATACGCAGTATTTT CASSSTRTGTDTQYF
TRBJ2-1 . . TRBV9 TGTGCCAGCAGCGAGGAAGACAGGAGACACAATGAGCAGTTCTTC CASSEEDRRHNEQFF
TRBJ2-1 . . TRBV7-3 TGTGCCAGCAGCTTATTCAACGGCCCAGACAATGAGCAGTTCTTC CASSLFNGPDNEQFF
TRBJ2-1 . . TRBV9 TGTGCCAGCAGCGTCACCTCGCAGACCAATGAGCAGTTCTTC CASSVTSQTNEQFF
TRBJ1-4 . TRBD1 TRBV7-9 TGTGCCAGCAGCCGCGATGGGACAGTAGCTAATGAAAAACTGTTTTTT CASSRDGTVANEKLFF
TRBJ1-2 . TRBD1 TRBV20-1 TGCAGTGCTAGTGACCATCGTACAGGGGCTGGGGCTAACTATGGCTACACCTTC CSASDHRTGAGANYGYTF
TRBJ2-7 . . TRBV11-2 TGTGCCAGCAGCTTAAGGGGACCCCAGAGCTCCTACGAGCAGTACTTC CASSLRGPQSSYEQYF
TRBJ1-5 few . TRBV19 TGTGCCAGTAGTACCCCCCCCGCCGGGGCCCAGCATTTT CASSTPPAGAQHF